This T cell receptor beta chain emerged from a study of blood T cells in healthy people across ages. Study-level information: Capturing about one barcoded beta molecule per two T cells was achieved by template switching.

Combining a sample-barcoded 5' primer with a J-beta primer mix, a second PCR ran for roughly 7 to 11 cycles. TCRdb reanalysed the 5' RACE reads using MiXCR and keeps one entry per CDR3 protein. The data hold 600,000 to 650,000 distinct CDR3 sequences, with approximately 59% observed a single time. Study-level findings and limits: There were more naive CD4+ cells and higher diversity in long-lived donors than in aged donors. Using unsorted PBMCs precluded a conclusive naive versus antigen-experienced comparison.

Donors gave around 9.3 milliliters of peripheral blood apiece. To note about this clonotype: The antigen is unknown.

What was sequenced was blood. The TCR was taken from a man aged 55-75 years in good health.

The CDR3 region has the DNA TGCGCCAGCAGCCAAGTCGAACTAGTGGTCGGCAATGAGCAGTTCTTC. Protein sequence: CASSQVELVVGNEQFF. The gene calls are TRBV4-1 and TRBJ2-1; the D gene is possibly TRBD2 (5 bases). Germline V lookup: CDR1 MGHRA, CDR2 YSYEKL. Trimming pared 1 base from V and 6 bases from J, leaving 16 bases between. The CDR3 contains 16 residues.